A selection of T cell receptor beta chains follows, all from one sample in a study of blood T cells in healthy people across ages. MiXCR, applied by TCRdb to the 5' RACE reads, yields one record per CDR3 protein. Of 1,500,000 or so distinct CDR3 sequences listed, under 55% are singletons. Sequencing was done on a sample of blood. Source of these receptors: a woman aged 18-29 years in good health. Both conserved end residues are part of each CDR3.

V gene,CDR3 protein
TRBV6-6,CASSRQGPAYEQYF
TRBV2,CASSAGGSYNEQFF
TRBV29-1,CSVEETGRYF
TRBV3-1,CASSQVGVGELFF
TRBV7-3,CASSLTAGGGTDTQYF
TRBV28,CASSFLDEQFF
TRBV12-3/TRBV12-4,CASSPNWDRGRGETQYF
TRBV11-1,CASSLEGRGPGHCIPNTEAFF
TRBV3-1,CASSPRTGHYGYTF
TRBV6-2/TRBV6-3,CASSLRQRNLAKNIQYF
TRBV7-2,CASTRAFSYEQYF
TRBV12-3/TRBV12-4,CASSTNRGEAFF
TRBV6-2/TRBV6-3,CASSYREDTQYF
TRBV7-2,CASSKTDGSGELFF
TRBV12-3/TRBV12-4,CASISREGGVANTEAFF
TRBV5-1,CASSFRTSRTDEQFF
TRBV20-1,CSASNERGSSYEQYF
TRBV13,CASSSKWATTRHGFYEQYF
TRBV18,CASSKEGRVLNEQYF
TRBV20-1,CSARRRVLGEKLFF
TRBV4-1,CASSQRGTGDYNEQYF
TRBV5-1,CASGPGTPNTEAFF
TRBV7-2,CASSLYTGGNYEQYF
TRBV6-2/TRBV6-3,CASSRGQRTSVGNQPQHF
TRBV5-1,CASSLRESDSNTEAFF
TRBV4-1,CASSPLPIGQGLEQYF
TRBV12-3/TRBV12-4,CASMGGVAYGYTF
TRBV20-1,CSARVSWETQYF
TRBV28,CASSRARDVAIQYF
TRBV30,CAWRKDRMNTEAFF
TRBV20-1,CSAFGLRPQPQHF
TRBV7-2,CASRLSGGTDTQYF
TRBV4-3,CASSLQVGAPGELFF
TRBV6-1,CASSDSGRALNEQFF
TRBV29-1,CSVRLAGNEQFF
TRBV7-9,CASSLVTGYYGYTF
TRBV5-1,CASSPAGTGNEQYF
TRBV20-1,CSAPQGYNEQYF
TRBV4-2,CASSQGLSGFYNEQYF
TRBV4-2,CASSPLAGAITDTQYF
TRBV4-2,CASSNQVRNEQYF
TRBV4-3,CASSPLKAAGAHNEQFF
TRBV28,CASSFVQTYEQYF
TRBV12-3/TRBV12-4,CASTWTGGHEKLFF
TRBV4-2,CASSYHPGGSGTDTQYF
TRBV4-1,CASSQDMVTRDGYTF